This is a list of T cell receptor beta chains from one sample in a study of Ad26.COV2.S vaccination and SARS-CoV-2 variants. The assay was immunoSEQ multiplex PCR, and TCRdb's table has in-frame clones only and misses some. The sample records about 280,000 clones, approximately 89% being singletons. Sequences were derived from peripheral blood, sampled in a trial of Ad26.COV2.S vaccine versus placebo. The receptors shown here come from a person aged 18-60 years who received the Ad26.COV2.S COVID-19 vaccine or a placebo. The CDR3 runs from the conserved cysteine through the conserved F or W. Each record gives: V gene, clone size, D gene, J gene, CDR3 protein, CDR3 DNA. D genes are given only for firm matches. The listing skips clone size in some rows; elsewhere it reads once, few, many or a size class.

TRBV6-5	.	.	TRBJ2-1	CASSYSGAYNEQFF	TGTGCCAGCAGTTACAGTGGGGCCTACAATGAGCAGTTCTTC
TRBV27	.	.	TRBJ1-2	CASSFGERPLGGYTF	TGTGCCAGCAGTTTTGGAGAAAGGCCTTTAGGGGGCTACACCTTC
TRBV5-8	.	TRBD1	TRBJ2-1	CASSFTGGNEQFF	TGTGCCAGCAGCTTTACAGGGGGCAATGAGCAGTTCTTC
TRBV2	.	TRBD1	TRBJ1-4	CASTWTGGNEKLFF	TGTGCCAGCACCTGGACAGGGGGGAATGAAAAACTGTTTTTT
TRBV5-1	.	.	TRBJ2-7	CASSSVQGQSYEQYF	TGCGCCAGCAGCTCAGTACAGGGCCAGAGCTACGAGCAGTACTTC
TRBV6-2/TRBV6-3	.	.	TRBJ1-5	CASSYSAGKRGQPQHF	TGTGCCAGCAGTTACTCGGCAGGGAAGAGGGGACAGCCCCAGCATTTT
TRBV30	.	TRBD2	TRBJ2-7	CAWRRSFAGGSYEQYF	TGTGCCTGGAGGAGGTCGTTCGCGGGGGGGTCCTACGAGCAGTACTTC
TRBV6-2/TRBV6-3	.	TRBD2	TRBJ2-1	CASSVSGGAYEQFF	TGTGCCAGCAGTGTCAGCGGGGGGGCTTATGAGCAGTTCTTC
TRBV30	.	.	TRBJ2-5	CAWSGSRGRRETQYF	TGTGCCTGGAGCGGGTCGCGGGGGCGAAGGGAGACCCAGTACTTC
TRBV3-1/TRBV3-2	.	.	TRBJ2-3	CASSHPGTHSTDTQYF	TGTGCCAGCAGCCACCCCGGGACCCACAGCACAGATACGCAGTATTTT
TRBV2	few	TRBD1	TRBJ2-7	CASKGTGGLYEQYF	TGTGCCAGCAAGGGGACAGGGGGGCTATACGAGCAGTACTTC
TRBV5-4	.	.	TRBJ2-1	CASSLDRHNEQFF	TGTGCCAGCAGCTTGGACAGGCACAATGAGCAGTTCTTC
TRBV30	once	.	TRBJ1-1	CAWSIPGGTEAFF	TGTGCCTGGAGTATCCCGGGGGGAACTGAAGCTTTCTTT
TRBV6-2/TRBV6-3	once	TRBD2	TRBJ2-5	CASSHATSGGSQETQYF	TGTGCCAGCAGCCACGCCACTAGCGGGGGTTCCCAAGAGACCCAGTACTTC
TRBV18	.	.	TRBJ1-1	CASSPQGLTEAFF	TGTGCCAGCTCACCACAGGGGTTAACTGAAGCTTTCTTT
TRBV19	.	.	TRBJ1-1	CASRQLGVTEAFF	TGTGCCAGTAGACAGCTCGGGGTCACTGAAGCTTTCTTT
TRBV2	.	.	TRBJ2-5	CASSDGSSIPFRRETQYF	TGTGCCAGCAGTGATGGGTCTAGCATCCCTTTCAGGCGAGAGACCCAGTACTTC
TRBV5-1	.	.	TRBJ1-4	CASSFGGATNEKLFF	TGCGCCAGCAGCTTTGGGGGCGCAACTAATGAAAAACTGTTTTTT
TRBV27	.	.	TRBJ1-1	CASSPIPGPNTEAFF	TGTGCCAGCAGCCCTATACCGGGACCGAACACTGAAGCTTTCTTT
TRBV7-2	.	TRBD1	TRBJ1-1	CASSLSVRGLDEAFF	TGTGCCAGCAGCTTATCGGTCAGGGGGCTGGATGAAGCTTTCTTT
TRBV10-3	.	.	TRBJ1-2	CAISEMGFDGYTF	TGTGCCATCAGTGAGATGGGTTTTGATGGCTACACCTTC
TRBV6-5	.	.	TRBJ1-1	CASSYDVGRNTEAFF	TGTGCCAGCAGTTACGATGTGGGGAGGAACACTGAAGCTTTCTTT
TRBV14	.	.	TRBJ1-3	CASSQAGSGNTIYF	TGTGCCAGCAGCCAAGCGGGGTCCGGAAACACCATATATTTT
TRBV28	once	.	TRBJ1-1	CASSYRYTEAFF	TGTGCCAGCAGTTACAGGTACACTGAAGCTTTCTTT
TRBV6-2/TRBV6-3	few	TRBD2	TRBJ2-5	CASSPPSSGGVETQYF	TGTGCCAGCAGTCCCCCTTCTAGCGGGGGAGTGGAGACCCAGTACTTC
TRBV6-2/TRBV6-3	.	.	TRBJ2-7	CASSYIQGEYEQYF	TGTGCCAGCAGTTACATACAGGGAGAGTACGAGCAGTACTTC
TRBV5-8	.	.	TRBJ2-4	CASSYYSLAKNIQYF	TGTGCCAGCAGCTATTACTCCTTAGCCAAAAACATTCAGTACTTC
TRBV7-2	few	.	TRBJ2-5	CASSFSYFQETQYF	TGTGCCAGCAGCTTTAGTTACTTTCAAGAGACCCAGTACTTC
TRBV5-6	.	TRBD1	TRBJ1-2	CASSSTRQGSYGYTF	TGTGCCAGCAGCTCCACTCGACAGGGCTCCTATGGCTACACCTTC
TRBV15	once	TRBD2	TRBJ2-3	CATRGGGGLTGEQYF	TGTGCCACCAGAGGCGGGGGGGGGCTCACAGGTGAGCAGTATTTT
TRBV19	once	.	TRBJ1-1	CAILKNTEAFF	TGTGCCATTCTTAAAAACACTGAAGCTTTCTTT
TRBV27	.	TRBD1	TRBJ2-7	CASSLPGQGAVRHEQYF	TGTGCCAGCAGTTTACCTGGGCAGGGGGCCGTTCGGCACGAGCAGTACTTC
TRBV6-5	.	.	TRBJ2-7	CASSYSIPDGAYEQYF	TGTGCCAGCAGTTACTCGATTCCGGACGGAGCCTACGAGCAGTACTTC
TRBV7-2	.	.	TRBJ1-1	CASSRDLNTEAFF	TGTGCCAGCAGCCGCGATTTGAACACTGAAGCTTTCTTT
TRBV3-1/TRBV3-2	.	.	TRBJ1-2	CASSQRFNGNYGYTF	TGTGCCAGCAGCCAGAGGTTTAACGGTAACTATGGCTACACCTTC
TRBV19	.	.	TRBJ1-1	CASTSRGGVGTEAFF	TGTGCCAGTACAAGCCGGGGGGGCGTCGGCACTGAAGCTTTCTTT
TRBV10-2	.	.	TRBJ1-1	CASSDPGGIPEAFF	TGCGCCAGCAGTGACCCTGGTGGCATCCCTGAAGCTTTCTTT
TRBV7-8	.	.	TRBJ2-5	CASSLESAGDETQYF	TGTGCCAGCAGCTTAGAGTCGGCCGGCGATGAGACCCAGTACTTC
TRBV4-3	.	TRBD2	TRBJ2-7	CASSQDKRGYEQYF	TGCGCCAGCAGCCAAGATAAGCGGGGCTACGAGCAGTACTTC
TRBV9	.	.	TRBJ1-2	CASSVGGNYGYTF	TGTGCCAGCAGCGTAGGAGGAAACTATGGCTACACCTTC
TRBV2	.	TRBD2	TRBJ2-5	CASSLFGLADQETQYF	TGTGCCAGCAGTCTTTTTGGACTAGCGGACCAAGAGACCCAGTACTTC
TRBV9	.	.	TRBJ2-3	CASSVLPGADTQYF	TGTGCCAGCAGCGTATTGCCCGGCGCAGATACGCAGTATTTT